A single sample is the source of the 9 T cell receptor beta chains below, sequenced in a study of CD8 T cells in ankylosing spondylitis. Study-wide points: What appeared characteristic of ankylosing spondylitis blood was a TCR beta motif of eight highly homologous variants.

These receptors have no identified antigens. A single record per CDR3 protein comes from TCRdb applying MiXCR to the 5' RACE reads. This sample has about 210,000 distinct CDR3 sequences, with just under 7.5% found just once. Sequenced sample: blood, either unsorted or a sorted T cell fraction (not recorded which). Receptors originate from a male donor with ankylosing spondylitis.

V usage is TRBV13 and J usage is TRBJ2-1; D gene uncertain. Trimming removed 5 bases from V and 10 bases from J, with 15 bases in between. The CDR3 runs to 13 residues. Germline assignment: CDR1 PRHDT and CDR2 FYEKMQ (reference sequence). Written as DNA, the CDR3 is TGTGCCAGCAGCCCAAGGTCATCGTGGGAGCAGTTCTTC. It encodes CASSPRSSWEQFF.

This clonotype turned up a few times. The gene calls are TRBV20-1 and TRBJ2-1; 9 bases align to TRBD1. Germline CDR1 is DFQATT and CDR2 is SNEGSKA (reference sequence). The CDR3 loop spans 13 amino acids. J lost 7 bases, V lost 5 bases, and 6 bases had no gene match. The CDR3, as DNA: TGCAGTGCTGGCGGGACAGGGACAAATGAGCAGTTCTTC. This codes for CSAGGTGTNEQFF.

The chain is built from TRBV28 and TRBJ2-6, with D perhaps TRBD2 (6 bases). Germline V gene sequence: CDR1 MDHEN, CDR2 SYDVKM. There are 19 residues in the CDR3. V was cut by 6 bases and J by 0 bases, with 21 bases left in between. CDR3 loop: CASSAFTGPDYSGANVLTF. The CDR3 nucleotides are TGTGCCAGCAGCGCGTTTACCGGCCCGGACTACTCTGGGGCCAACGTCCTGACTTTC.

The sample holds many counts of this clonotype. The J gene is TRBJ1-5, the V gene TRBV7-9, with D uncertain. Germline V gene data show CDR1 as SEHNR and CDR2 as FQNEAQ (reference sequence). The CDR3 is 15 amino acids. The germline V and J ends were trimmed by 4 bases and 2 bases, with 12 bases remaining between them. CDR3 DNA sequence: TGTGCCAGCAGCTCCGATCAGTGGGGCAATCAGCCCCAGCATTTT. It yields the protein CASSSDQWGNQPQHF.

This clonotype was seen a handful of times. The genes are TRBV15 and TRBJ1-6, with TRBD1 as a possible D gene (5 bases). CDR1 and CDR2 (germline): LNHNV, YYDKDF (reference sequence). Trimming stripped 0 bases from V and 10 bases from J, with 13 bases between. This CDR3 is built from 15 residues. CDR3 in amino acids: CATSRDWGVRSPLHF. The CDR3 nucleotides are TGTGCCACCAGCAGAGATTGGGGGGTTCGCTCACCCCTCCACTTT. Filled out from reference TRBV15 and TRBJ1-6, the complete variable domain reads DAMVIQNPRYQVTQFGKPVTLSCSQTLNHNVMYWYQQKSSQAPKLLFHYYDKDFNNEADTPDNFQSRRPNTSFCFLDIRSPGLGDTAMYLCATSRDWGVRSPLHFGNGTRLTVT.

This clonotype was found many times. At one of its ends the junction is not consistent with the germline gene, which may arise from a read error. The chain has TRBV5-1 and TRBJ1-5; no clear D. The CDR3 totals 12 residues. Germline V CDR1 and CDR2: SGHRS, YFSETQ. As DNA, the CDR3 is TGCGCCAGCAGCCAACTGGGAGAGACCCCAACATTT. Protein product: CASSQLGETPTF.

This clonotype was seen repeatedly, ten times or more. V and J are TRBV4-1 and TRBJ1-1, with 9 bases identical to TRBD1. Germline CDR1 and CDR2: MGHRA and YSYEKL. V was clipped by 8 bases and J by 10 bases; unmatched bases: 20. This CDR3 is built from 16 residues. CDR3 bases: TGCGCCAGCTCTCCACCGCTCGGGACAGGGCGGCTAGGAGCTTTCTTT. Translating it yields CASSPPLGTGRLGAFF.

In its sample, this clonotype was seen many times. V usage is TRBV12-3 or TRBV12-4 and J usage is TRBJ2-4, with 7 bases fitting TRBD1. Trimming removed 5 bases from V and 6 bases from J; junction bases left unmatched: 4. The CDR3 is 13 residues long. The CDR3 spells CASSRDRLNIQYF. DNA of the CDR3: TGTGCCAGCAGTCGGGACAGACTAAACATTCAGTACTTC.

This clonotype was observed at least ten times. The V call is TRBV20-1, the J call TRBJ2-7; no clear D gene. CDR1 and CDR2 from the germline V gene are DFQATT and SNEGSKA (reference sequence). V lost 1 base, J lost 3 bases, and 7 bases lay in between. This CDR3 contains 12 residues. CDR3 sequence reads: CSARGPVYEQYF. CDR3 DNA: TGCAGTGCTAGAGGTCCGGTCTACGAGCAGTACTTC.